This is a list of T cell receptor beta chains from one sample in a study of lymphopenia after photon versus proton radiotherapy. Repertoires were generated with immunoSEQ multiplex PCR, while TCRdb's copy carries only in-frame clones and drops some. The repertoire consists of some 26,000 clones, with roughly four fifths occurring once and the leading ten covering approximately 4%. The sample was peripheral blood, taken from a patient treated with photon-based radiotherapy. These receptors were taken from a woman aged 45-65 years with pancreatic cancer. Each CDR3 is given with its conserved first and last residue. D genes are given only for firm matches. A row's size may be missing; if present it is once, few, many or a size class.

CDR3: CSVSPETSGMEQYF
DNA: TGCAGCGTTTCCCCCGAGACTAGCGGGATGGAGCAGTACTTC
size: -
D: TRBD2
J: TRBJ2-7
V: TRBV29-1

CDR3: CASSTGTGFSIRHEQYF
DNA: TGTGCCAGCAGTACCGGGACAGGGTTCTCGATACGGCACGAGCAGTACTTC
size: -
D: TRBD1
J: TRBJ2-7
V: TRBV28

CDR3: CASRDRYTGELFF
DNA: TGTGCCAGCAGAGACAGATACACCGGGGAGCTGTTTTTT
size: -
D: -
J: TRBJ2-2
V: TRBV6-4

CDR3: CASSPGQGGNTIYF
DNA: TGTGCCAGCTCACCTGGACAGGGTGGAAACACCATATATTTT
size: -
D: TRBD1
J: TRBJ1-3
V: TRBV18

CDR3: CASSEGRGLGTEAFF
DNA: TGTGCCAGCAGTGAAGGGAGGGGGCTCGGGACTGAAGCTTTCTTT
size: -
D: TRBD1
J: TRBJ1-1
V: TRBV6-1

CDR3: CAWTSGSWSTGELFF
DNA: TGTGCCTGGACTAGCGGGAGTTGGAGCACCGGGGAGCTGTTTTTT
size: few
D: TRBD2
J: TRBJ2-2
V: TRBV30

CDR3: CASSLSRLAVGETQYF
DNA: TGCGCCAGCAGCTTGTCCCGACTAGCGGTGGGAGAGACCCAGTACTTC
size: -
D: TRBD2
J: TRBJ2-5
V: TRBV5-1

CDR3: CSVVEQGASNQPQHF
DNA: TGCAGCGTTGTTGAACAGGGAGCTAGCAATCAGCCCCAGCATTTT
size: -
D: -
J: TRBJ1-5
V: TRBV29-1

CDR3: CASSEFPDRGGPDYNYEQYF
DNA: TGCGCCAGCAGTGAGTTTCCAGATAGGGGGGGCCCGGACTACAACTACGAGCAGTACTTC
size: -
D: -
J: TRBJ2-7
V: TRBV10-2

CDR3: CASSQDGTLNYGYTF
DNA: TGCGCCAGCAGCCAAGATGGCACGCTTAACTATGGCTACACCTTC
size: -
D: -
J: TRBJ1-2
V: TRBV4-3

CDR3: CASSLAGELFF
DNA: TGTGCCAGCAGCTTGGCGGGGGAGCTGTTTTTT
size: once
D: -
J: TRBJ2-2
V: TRBV5-6

CDR3: CASSSHTGGQLYEQYF
DNA: TGTGCCAGCAGTTCGCATACAGGGGGACAGCTCTACGAGCAGTACTTC
size: -
D: TRBD1
J: TRBJ2-7
V: TRBV27

CDR3: CASSLAPGYEQYF
DNA: TGTGCCAGCAGCTTGGCCCCCGGCTACGAGCAGTACTTC
size: -
D: -
J: TRBJ2-7
V: TRBV5-4

CDR3: CAWRGQGLSGNTIYF
DNA: TGTGCCTGGAGGGGACAGGGTCTATCTGGAAACACCATATATTTT
size: -
D: TRBD1
J: TRBJ1-3
V: TRBV30

CDR3: CASSLTGNRQYF
DNA: TGTGCCAGCAGCTTAACAGGGAATCGGCAGTACTTC
size: -
D: -
J: TRBJ2-7
V: TRBV7-3

CDR3: CASSFDRRNTEAFF
DNA: TGTGCCAGCAGCTTTGACAGGCGGAACACTGAAGCTTTCTTT
size: -
D: -
J: TRBJ1-1
V: TRBV7-9

CDR3: CASSYEEETQYF
DNA: TGCGCCAGCAGCTACGAAGAAGAGACCCAGTACTTC
size: -
D: -
J: TRBJ2-5
V: TRBV5-1

CDR3: CASSLGTGPFYEQYF
DNA: TGTGCCAGCAGTTTAGGGACTGGGCCCTTCTACGAGCAGTACTTC
size: once
D: -
J: TRBJ2-7
V: TRBV27

CDR3: CASSLGQGVGYTF
DNA: TGCGCCAGCAGCTTGGGACAGGGGGTTGGCTACACCTTC
size: -
D: TRBD1
J: TRBJ1-2
V: TRBV5-1

CDR3: CASSYTGDQPQHF
DNA: TGTGCCAGCTCTTATACAGGGGATCAGCCCCAGCATTTT
size: -
D: TRBD1
J: TRBJ1-5
V: TRBV18

CDR3: CASSIGISITQNIQYF
DNA: TGTGCCAGTAGTATAGGCATTTCTATTACCCAAAACATTCAGTACTTC
size: -
D: -
J: TRBJ2-4
V: TRBV19

CDR3: CASSPRNTEAFF
DNA: TGTGCCAGCTCACCAAGGAACACTGAAGCTTTCTTT
size: -
D: -
J: TRBJ1-1
V: TRBV18

CDR3: CASSQEFGDYYGYTF
DNA: TGTGCCAGCAGCCAAGAGTTCGGGGACTACTATGGCTACACCTTC
size: -
D: -
J: TRBJ1-2
V: TRBV14

CDR3: CASSEEDRSTDTQYF
DNA: TGTGCCAGCAGTGAAGAAGACAGAAGCACAGATACGCAGTATTTT
size: once
D: -
J: TRBJ2-3
V: TRBV6-1

CDR3: CASSFGQGVYEQYF
DNA: TGTGCCAGCAGTTTCGGACAGGGTGTTTACGAGCAGTACTTC
size: -
D: TRBD1
J: TRBJ2-7
V: TRBV28

CDR3: CASSDGWTSGTDEQYF
DNA: TGTGCCAGCAGTGACGGTTGGACTAGCGGGACCGACGAGCAGTACTTC
size: -
D: TRBD2
J: TRBJ2-7
V: TRBV9

CDR3: CASSPRDAGTQYF
DNA: TGTGCCAGCTCACCCCGGGACGCGGGTACGCAGTATTTT
size: -
D: -
J: TRBJ2-3
V: TRBV18

CDR3: CSVGGTWREGRTGELFF
DNA: TGCAGCGTTGGTGGGACCTGGCGGGAGGGCCGGACCGGGGAGCTGTTTTTT
size: -
D: TRBD2
J: TRBJ2-2
V: TRBV29-1

CDR3: CASGTEYTEAFF
DNA: TGTGCCAGCGGGACAGAATACACTGAAGCTTTCTTT
size: few
D: TRBD1
J: TRBJ1-1
V: TRBV9

CDR3: CSVESGQNQPQHF
DNA: TGCAGCGTTGAGTCAGGACAGAATCAGCCCCAGCATTTT
size: -
D: -
J: TRBJ1-5
V: TRBV29-1

CDR3: CASSIAYKTGELFF
DNA: TGTGCCAGTAGTATAGCTTATAAGACCGGGGAGCTGTTTTTT
size: -
D: -
J: TRBJ2-2
V: TRBV19

CDR3: CASSQPLAGDTDTQYF
DNA: TGCGCCAGCAGCCAACCTTTAGCGGGGGATACAGATACGCAGTATTTT
size: -
D: TRBD2
J: TRBJ2-3
V: TRBV4-3

CDR3: CASSLSQGSRYTF
DNA: TGTGCCAGCAGCTTAAGCCAGGGCAGCCGCTACACCTTC
size: few
D: -
J: TRBJ1-2
V: TRBV7-8

CDR3: CAWSPDSRSLTSGSYEQYF
DNA: TGTGCCTGGAGCCCAGACAGCCGCTCCCTCACTAGCGGGAGTTACGAGCAGTACTTC
size: -
D: TRBD2
J: TRBJ2-7
V: TRBV30

CDR3: CASPLGEVTGELFF
DNA: TGTGCCAGCCCACTGGGGGAAGTCACCGGGGAGCTGTTTTTT
size: -
D: -
J: TRBJ2-2
V: TRBV18

CDR3: CASSQVEGQSYEQYF
DNA: TGCGCCAGCAGCCAAGTCGAGGGACAGTCCTACGAGCAGTACTTC
size: -
D: TRBD1
J: TRBJ2-7
V: TRBV4-1

CDR3: CASSDRAPGNTIYF
DNA: TGTGCCAGCAGTGACAGGGCTCCTGGAAACACCATATATTTT
size: medium-sized
D: -
J: TRBJ1-3
V: TRBV6-1

CDR3: CASSQDSRGGNEQFF
DNA: TGCGCCAGCAGCCAAGATTCGAGGGGAGGCAATGAGCAGTTCTTC
size: -
D: -
J: TRBJ2-1
V: TRBV4-3

CDR3: CASSSGPLPSEQFF
DNA: TGTGCCAGTTCCTCCGGGCCACTACCTTCGGAGCAGTTCTTC
size: -
D: -
J: TRBJ2-1
V: TRBV9

CDR3: CSARTTGEQYF
DNA: TGCAGTGCTAGAACCACGGGAGAGCAGTACTTC
size: -
D: -
J: TRBJ2-7
V: TRBV20-1

CDR3: CASSEIAGVVANEQFF
DNA: TGTGCCAGCAGTGAGATCGCGGGAGTGGTCGCGAATGAGCAGTTCTTC
size: medium-sized
D: TRBD2
J: TRBJ2-1
V: TRBV2

CDR3: CASSGLYEQYF
DNA: TGTGCCAGCAGTGGGTTATACGAGCAGTACTTC
size: -
D: -
J: TRBJ2-7
V: TRBV25-1

CDR3: CASSIGQETQYF
DNA: TGTGCCAGTAGTATCGGGCAAGAGACCCAGTACTTC
size: -
D: -
J: TRBJ2-5
V: TRBV19

CDR3: CASTPDRPYLAAFF
DNA: TGTGCCAGCACTCCTGACAGGCCATACCTAGCAGCTTTCTTT
size: -
D: -
J: TRBJ1-1
V: TRBV6-5

CDR3: CASSLIAGAYNEQFF
DNA: TGTGCCAGCAGTCTTATAGCGGGGGCTTACAATGAGCAGTTCTTC
size: -
D: TRBD2
J: TRBJ2-1
V: TRBV7-8

CDR3: CSVGWASEGYTF
DNA: TGCAGCGTGGGATGGGCCTCCGAGGGCTACACCTTC
size: -
D: -
J: TRBJ1-2
V: TRBV29-1

CDR3: CASSSGQAEGNTIYF
DNA: TGTGCCAGCAGCTCCGGACAGGCGGAGGGAAACACCATATATTTT
size: -
D: TRBD1
J: TRBJ1-3
V: TRBV7-8

CDR3: CAWMGKNIQYF
DNA: TGTGCCTGGATGGGTAAAAACATTCAGTACTTC
size: once
D: -
J: TRBJ2-4
V: TRBV30

CDR3: CASSSGDRLPGYTF
DNA: TGCGCCAGCAGCTCGGGGGACAGGCTCCCCGGCTACACCTTC
size: -
D: TRBD1
J: TRBJ1-2
V: TRBV5-1

CDR3: CASSLADGGIEAFF
DNA: TGTGCCAGCAGCTTAGCGGACGGTGGTATTGAAGCTTTCTTT
size: few
D: -
J: TRBJ1-1
V: TRBV7-9

CDR3: CASSLSSGNRSPLHF
DNA: TGTGCCAGCAGCTTATCATCAGGGAATCGATCACCCCTCCACTTT
size: -
D: -
J: TRBJ1-6
V: TRBV11-2

CDR3: CASSLVVGLAGGHQETQYF
DNA: TGTGCCAGCAGCTTAGTTGTAGGACTAGCGGGAGGGCACCAAGAGACCCAGTACTTC
size: -
D: TRBD2
J: TRBJ2-5
V: TRBV7-6

CDR3: CASSPPGRKEQYF
DNA: TGTGCCAGCAGCCCTCCTGGACGCAAAGAGCAGTATTTT
size: -
D: -
J: TRBJ2-3
V: TRBV6-5

CDR3: CAITGELDEQYF
DNA: TGTGCCATCACAGGGGAGTTGGACGAGCAGTACTTC
size: -
D: TRBD1
J: TRBJ2-7
V: TRBV28

CDR3: CASSSGRERNEQFF
DNA: TGTGCCAGCAGCTCGGGACGCGAGCGCAATGAGCAGTTCTTC
size: once
D: -
J: TRBJ2-1
V: TRBV5-4

CDR3: CASSSPTGKDIQYF
DNA: TGTGCCAGCAGTAGCCCGACAGGGAAGGACATTCAGTACTTC
size: -
D: TRBD1
J: TRBJ2-4
V: TRBV27

CDR3: CASRTGTSEAFF
DNA: TGTGCCAGCAGAACGGGTACGTCTGAAGCTTTCTTT
size: -
D: -
J: TRBJ1-1
V: TRBV27

CDR3: CSVVLPTGRGYEQYF
DNA: TGCAGCGTTGTTTTACCCACAGGGAGGGGTTACGAGCAGTACTTC
size: -
D: -
J: TRBJ2-7
V: TRBV29-1

CDR3: CASSFRTSGDPNGIQYF
DNA: TGTGCCAGCAGCTTCCGGACTAGCGGGGACCCGAATGGCATTCAGTACTTC
size: -
D: TRBD2
J: TRBJ2-4
V: TRBV5-5

CDR3: CASSPQGLSNQPQHF
DNA: TGTGCCAGCAGTCCCCAGGGCCTTAGCAATCAGCCCCAGCATTTT
size: once
D: -
J: TRBJ1-5
V: TRBV27